These 18 T cell receptor beta chains came from one sample sequenced in a study of human T cells and chemical hapten exposure. TCRdb re-called the 5' RACE reads through MiXCR, storing one row per CDR3 protein. The sample lists about 80,000 distinct CDR3 sequences, more than 7.5% occurring once. Unfractionated whole blood served as the source for total RNA extraction. The receptors derive from a male donor in good health.

This clonotype was recorded a few times. The J gene is TRBJ1-1, the V gene TRBV20-1; D not certain. CDR3 length: 14 amino acids. The V gene's germline CDR1 is DFQATT and CDR2 SNEGSKA (reference sequence). Trimming cost V 0 bases and J 3 bases, with 11 bases left between them. The CDR3 DNA sequence: TGCAGTGCTAGAGATCCGGGCTTGGACACTGAAGCTTTCTTT. It codes for CSARDPGLDTEAFF.

As for this clonotype: A much larger clone lies a single base off, so this may be a read error. The rearrangement joins TRBV7-9 to TRBJ2-3, with D possibly TRBD2 on 5 matching bases. CDR3 length equals 14 residues. The germline V gene has CDR1 SEHNR and CDR2 FQNEAQ (reference sequence). CDR3 in DNA: TGTGTCAGCTGGAAGGGAGCGATGCCAGATACGCAGTATTTT. It codes for CVSWKGAMPDTQYF.

This clonotype was observed a few times. This rearrangement joins TRBV5-5 to TRBJ2-1, with D possibly matching TRBD1 (5 bases). Trimming shortened V by 4 bases and J by 9 bases, and 11 bases separated the two germline ends. This CDR3 is built from 12 residues. In germline, CDR1 is SGHKS, CDR2 YYEKEE (reference sequence). The CDR3 region has the DNA TGTGCCAGCAGCCAATCAGGGCTTGAGCAGTTCTTC. Residues: CASSQSGLEQFF.

This chain joins TRBV6-5 and TRBJ1-1; D possibly corresponds to TRBD1 (5 bases). This CDR3 spans 15 amino acids. From germline, CDR1 is MNHEY and CDR2 SVGAGI. Trimming took off 5 bases at V and 4 bases at J, with 17 bases between the two ends. Here the CDR3 DNA reads TGTGCCAGCAGTCACCTCATTCAGGGAGGCACTGAAGCTTTCTTT. It encodes CASSHLIQGGTEAFF.

The gene calls are TRBV13 and TRBJ1-1, with a possible D match to TRBD1 (6 bases). This CDR3 is 12 amino acids long. V was clipped by 5 bases and J by 8 bases, with 12 bases between them. CDR1 PRHDT and CDR2 FYEKMQ come from the germline V gene (reference sequence). The CDR3 coding sequence is TGTGCCAGCAGCCACGAAGGACAGGAAGCTTTCTTT. Encoded protein: CASSHEGQEAFF.

This clonotype was observed a handful of times. The chain employs TRBV28 and TRBJ2-7; D is perhaps TRBD1 (5 bases). Germline V gene lookup returns CDR1 MDHEN and CDR2 SYDVKM. V lost 1 base, J lost 2 bases, and 15 bases lay in between. This CDR3 comprises 16 residues. DNA of the CDR3: TGTGCCAGCAGTTTATCTTCAGCCAGGGCGACCTACGAGCAGTACTTC. Protein product: CASSLSSARATYEQYF.

The gene calls are TRBV19 and TRBJ2-1, with D unclear. From germline, CDR1 is LNHDA and CDR2 SQIVND (reference sequence). CDR3 size: 15 residues. Trimming removed 1 base at V and 6 bases at J, with 13 bases between. For the CDR3, the DNA is TGTGCCAGTAGTATAGGGTCTGGAAGACGCAATGAGCAGTTCTTC. Amino acids: CASSIGSGRRNEQFF.

The chain employs TRBV5-1 and TRBJ2-5; D remains ambiguous. The CDR3 runs 14 residues. The germline CDR1 and CDR2 sequences are SGHRS and YFSETQ. V gave up 0 bases and J gave up 0 bases, with 6 bases separating them. In DNA form, the CDR3 reads TGCGCCAGCAGCTTGGGTGCCTACCAAGAGACCCAGTACTTC. Its translation is CASSLGAYQETQYF.

A few counts support this clonotype. The J gene is TRBJ1-5, the V gene TRBV12-3 or TRBV12-4; D unresolved. The CDR3 is made up of 12 amino acids. V lost 3 bases and J lost 9, with 9 bases in between. This CDR3 is CASSLLPGPQHF. As DNA, the CDR3 is TGTGCCAGCAGTTTGCTCCCCGGGCCCCAGCATTTT.

This clonotype was seen at least ten times. The rearrangement links TRBV29-1 to TRBJ2-1, with a tentative D call TRBD2 (5 bases). The CDR3 loop spans 15 amino acids. Germline CDR1 and CDR2: SQVTM and ANQGSEA. V lost 1 base and J 7 bases, leaving 17 bases between the germline ends. CDR3 DNA: TGCAGCGTTGAAGTTGGTGAGAGGACTTGGAATGAGCAGTTCTTC. It encodes CSVEVGERTWNEQFF.

For this clonotype: With a much larger clone just one base away, this may be a read error. The chain carries TRBV4-2 and TRBJ2-7; 11 bases are shared with TRBD2. CDR3 length equals 15 residues. In germline, CDR1 is LGHNA, CDR2 YNFKEQ. CDR3 residues: CDSSPGTSGYYEQYF. CDR3 nucleotide sequence: TGTGACAGCAGCCCAGGGACTAGCGGATACTACGAGCAGTACTTC.

This clonotype was counted many times. The J gene is TRBJ1-4, the V gene TRBV6-6; D unresolved. Germline assignment: CDR1 MNHNY and CDR2 SVGAGI (reference sequence). The CDR3 spans 14 residues. V gave up 2 bases and J gave up 8 bases, with 12 bases separating them. The CDR3 loop reads CASSYDGKREKLFF. CDR3 DNA: TGTGCCAGCAGTTACGATGGGAAACGAGAAAAACTGTTTTTT.

This sequence joins TRBV14 and TRBJ2-1; D is perhaps TRBD2 (10 bases). The CDR3 length is 15 residues. CDR1 is SGHDN and CDR2 is FVKESK in the germline V gene. Trimming cost V 4 bases and J 6 bases, with 16 bases left between them. CDR3 sequence: CASSLLAGQGNEQFF. CDR3 coding DNA: TGTGCCAGCAGCCTACTAGCGGGACAGGGCAATGAGCAGTTCTTC.

This sequence joins TRBV6-5 and TRBJ1-4, with D possibly TRBD1 on 5 matching bases. Trimming pared 6 bases from V and 7 bases from J, leaving 12 bases between. Germline V gives CDR1 MNHEY, CDR2 SVGAGI. The length of the CDR3 is 13 residues. CDR3 amino acids: CASRGLGAEKLFF. In DNA, the CDR3 is TGTGCCAGCAGGGGGCTTGGGGCTGAAAAACTGTTTTTT.

The chain couples TRBV7-2 to TRBJ2-5; D tentatively fits TRBD1 or TRBD2 (5 bases each). Trimming stripped 7 bases from V and 3 bases from J, with 15 bases between. There are 14 residues in the CDR3. Germline V gene lookup returns CDR1 SGHTA and CDR2 FQGNSA. CDR3 DNA: TGTGCCAGCACCGGGGCAGGGTGGGAAGAGACCCAGTACTTC. Its protein product is CASTGAGWEETQYF.

The chain recombines TRBV20-1 with TRBJ2-7; 14 bases fit TRBD2. V gave up 0 bases and J gave up 2 bases; unmatched junction bases: 18. CDR1 and CDR2 from the germline V gene are DFQATT and SNEGSKA (reference sequence). The CDR3 has 21 amino acids. CDR3 sequence reads: CSARDDNWTSGGSNNPYEQYF. The CDR3 coding sequence is TGCAGTGCTAGAGACGACAACTGGACTAGCGGGGGGTCCAATAATCCCTACGAGCAGTACTTC.

In this sample, this clonotype turned up a few times. This chain links TRBV4-2 with TRBJ1-1; tentatively, D is TRBD1 (6 bases). The V end was cut by 1 base, the J end by 3 bases, with 9 bases between. This CDR3 is 14 amino acids long. CDR1 LGHNA and CDR2 YNFKEQ come from the germline V gene. The CDR3 bases are TGTGCCAGCAGCCAAGTTAACAGGGACACTGAAGCTTTCTTT. This encodes CASSQVNRDTEAFF.

The J gene is TRBJ1-1, the V gene TRBV6-5, with 7 nucleotides matching TRBD1. Germline-derived CDR1 and CDR2 are MNHEY and SVGAGI. Trimming removed 2 bases from V and 0 bases from J; junction bases left unmatched: 15. The CDR3 spans 19 residues. The CDR3 loop is CASSYEPPRTGSMNTEAFF. In DNA form, the CDR3 reads TGTGCCAGCAGTTACGAGCCTCCCCGGACAGGAAGCATGAACACTGAAGCTTTCTTT.